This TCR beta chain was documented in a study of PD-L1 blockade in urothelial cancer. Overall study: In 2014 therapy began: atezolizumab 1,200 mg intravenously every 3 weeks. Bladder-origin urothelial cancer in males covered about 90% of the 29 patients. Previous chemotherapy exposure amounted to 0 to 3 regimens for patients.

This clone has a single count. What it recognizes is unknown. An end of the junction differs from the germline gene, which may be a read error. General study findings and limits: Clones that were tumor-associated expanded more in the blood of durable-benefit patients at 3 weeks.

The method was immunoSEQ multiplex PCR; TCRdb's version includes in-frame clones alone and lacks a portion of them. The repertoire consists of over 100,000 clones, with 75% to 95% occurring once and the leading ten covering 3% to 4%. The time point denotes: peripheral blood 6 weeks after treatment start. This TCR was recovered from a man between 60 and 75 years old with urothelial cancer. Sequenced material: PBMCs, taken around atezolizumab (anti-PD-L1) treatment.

CDR3 sequence: CASSPGSGGPIF. The CDR3 DNA reads as TGTGCCAGCAGCCCGGGTAGCGGGGGGCCCATCTTC. The genes are TRBV9 and TRBJ2-7; TRBD2 agrees at 10 bases. The germline V gene encodes CDR1 SGDLS and CDR2 YYNGEE. The CDR3 consists of 12 residues.